A single sample gave rise to the 5 T cell receptor beta chains below, sequenced in a study of T-cell memory formation after mild COVID-19. TCRdb analysed the 5' RACE reads with MiXCR anew, one entry per CDR3 protein. The sample lists 120,000 to 150,000 distinct CDR3 sequences, more than 13% seen once, with under 30% in the top ten. Sequencing input: PBMCs or a T cell subset sorted from them (not recorded which). The receptors were sampled from an adult woman who had mild COVID-19 (a few samples of this study predate the infection). Cell type and time point are not known.

The chain combines TRBV4-3 with TRBJ2-7, with TRBD1 matching 8 bases. Germline V lookup: CDR1 LGHNA, CDR2 YSLEER. The J segment lost 3 bases and the V segment lost 3 bases, leaving 4 bases of the junction unmatched. The CDR3 is 14 residues long. CDR3 residues: CASSQGDRGYEQYF. In nucleotides, the CDR3 is TGCGCCAGCAGCCAGGGTGACAGGGGCTACGAGCAGTACTTC.

This clonotype was seen repeatedly, ten times or more. The chain links TRBV5-1 to TRBJ2-3; D is perhaps TRBD2 (5 bases). V lost 0 bases and J lost 4, with 9 bases in between. CDR3 length: 14 amino acids. Germline assignment: CDR1 SGHRS and CDR2 YFSETQ. The CDR3 is CASSLEAEADTQYF. DNA of the CDR3: TGCGCCAGCAGCTTGGAGGCGGAGGCAGATACGCAGTATTTT.

The rearrangement joins TRBV9 to TRBJ2-2, with a weak D call TRBD2 (6 bases). Germline values: CDR1 SGDLS, CDR2 YYNGEE. The CDR3 is 16 amino acids. Trimming shortened V by 0 bases and J by 3 bases, and 12 bases separated the two germline ends. Here the CDR3 reads CASSVDLAGYTGELFF. The CDR3 bases are TGTGCCAGCAGCGTAGATTTGGCGGGGTACACCGGGGAGCTGTTTTTT.

This clonotype was counted only a few times. This chain uses TRBV5-1 with TRBJ2-7; 7 bases match TRBD2. The CDR3 consists of 17 residues. The V segment lost 4 bases and the J segment 1 base; nucleotides outside the gene matches: 14. CDR1 and CDR2 from the germline V gene are SGHRS and YFSETQ. CDR3 nucleotide sequence: TGCGCCAGCAGCCCCCGGGCTAGCGGCCCGGCATCCTACGAGCAGTACTTC. Protein sequence: CASSPRASGPASYEQYF.

This clonotype was seen a few times. V gene TRBV29-1 combines with J gene TRBJ2-2; 8 bases align to TRBD1. The CDR3 sequence is 13 residues long. CDR1 is SQVTM and CDR2 is ANQGSEA in the germline V gene. Trimming at V came to 6 bases and at J to 3 bases, leaving 3 bases not matched to a gene. CDR3 in amino acids: CSVDRVDTGELFF. CDR3 DNA sequence: TGCAGCGTGGACAGGGTGGACACCGGGGAGCTGTTTTTT.